Listed here is a single TCR beta chain. Its antigen remains undetermined. Per-nucleotide qualities are absent, and no much larger clonotype sits a single base away. The CDR3 regions of human TCRbeta chains were analyzed by immunosequencing. The authors' analysis ran thus. TCRs in the repertoires were compared against a reference library of SARS-CoV-2-specific TCRs that had been generated with the MIRA antigen-specificity platform. Breadth was defined as the fraction of unique TCRs that were SARS-CoV-2-associated, and depth was defined as the fraction of total T cells that were SARS-CoV-2-associated. Using the MIRA data, every spike-specific TCR was mapped to the spike region that the TCR reacted to and assigned to either a CD4 or a CD8 class. Log10-transformed breadth and depth values were compared by one-way ANOVA with Sidak's multiple comparisons tests. What TCRdb holds here is the immuneACCESS table cut down to in-frame rearrangements. Part of the clones is not present; checked against another copy, under half of the missing clones reflect an unresolved V gene, and the others are unexplained. V and J calls and clone size come straight from that table; D and trimming were deduced from the DNA. Within this sample are about 210,000 clones, with around 94% of them counted one time only. The ten largest clones represent around 1.7% of the sample.

CDR1 and CDR2 were assigned from the germline V gene (reference sequence) as LNHDA and SQIVND. The junction shows trimming of 5 bases on V and 8 bases on J, plus 15 bases between the germline ends. Taken from cysteine to phenylalanine, the CDR3 has 13 residues. Just CDR3 DNA is preserved here, 39 bases in frame from base 1. This sample stems from a study of T cell responses to AZD1222 COVID-19 vaccine (dated by TCRdb to the early 2020s). About the investigation overall: TCR sequencing covered more than 230 trial participants: around 210 given two doses of AZD1222 and approximately 26 given two doses of MenACWY control vaccine. Enrollment into the trials was organized by age into subgroups of 18-55, 56-69 and 70-plus years, and those subgroups contained approximately 160, 26 and 62 TCR-sequenced participants, respectively.

The time point label here, explained by the study, means: about 28 days (+/-7) after the second vaccine dose. The sample's treatment or condition label, in plain terms: meningococcal conjugate vaccine given as trial control. Samples from vaccinated people were obtained from the UK trials COV001 and COV002, which included a single-blind randomized controlled phase 2/3 trial of AZD1222 (ChAdOx1 nCoV-19) in healthy adults. For TCRbeta chain sequencing, PBMC samples were collected from trial participants at day 0 and at day 28 after the second dose. The paper as a whole reports these results and caveats: CD4 TCRs associated with the vaccine covered the entire spike protein, and the dominant responses were in regions 160-218 and 743-854. Participants were mostly white British and included more females than males, and it was suggested by the authors that clonal diversity may have been underestimated. Conclusions about previously exposed vaccinees are limited because only six or seven AZD1222 recipients were SARS-CoV-2 seropositive at baseline. Because no day 14 peak-response samples were available, repertoires were characterized only after the peak T cell response. Nearly half of unique spike-specific TCRs reportedly recognized epitopes outside regions mutated in the B.1.351 and B.1.1.7 variants. In the small 56-69-year group, the increase in depth fell short of significance, most likely because of low power. After two AZD1222 doses, spike-specific TCR breadth and depth were significantly higher than at day 0 and than in MenACWY recipients.

Recombination joined TRBV19 with TRBJ1-2, with the D gene not confidently named. The sample was peripheral blood, taken 28 days after the second dose of the MenACWY control vaccine. The clonotype originates from an adult who received the MenACWY meningococcal vaccine as a control. The CDR3 loop reads CASSASGVEGYTF. The DNA sequence is given as TGTGCCAGTAGTGCCTCGGGCGTCGAGGGCTACACCTTC.